The subject of this entry is one TCR beta chain. The entry originates in a study of blood T cell repertoires in COVID-19. Background on the study: Samples taken during acute and convalescent COVID-19 were collected in the United States, Italy and Spain. The cDNA or gDNA used as material had been derived from T cells, B-cell-depleted T cells, or PBMCs.

The protocol was immunoSEQ multiplex PCR, while the TCRdb copy is restricted to in-frame clones and leaves out a portion. Of 250,000 to 350,000 clones listed, about 89% are singletons. Per germline, CDR1 KGHSH and CDR2 LQKENI. The CDR3 has 15 residues. J was trimmed by 6 bases and V by 3 bases; bases with no gene match: 8. This receptor was taken from a woman younger than 45 with COVID-19, enrolled during active disease. The V and J genes are TRBV18 and TRBJ2-7; TRBD1 matches at 10 bases. The specimen was peripheral blood. For the CDR3, the DNA is TGTGCCAGCTCACCTGCCGGGACAGGGGTGGGCGAGCAGTACTTC. Its protein product is CASSPAGTGVGEQYF.